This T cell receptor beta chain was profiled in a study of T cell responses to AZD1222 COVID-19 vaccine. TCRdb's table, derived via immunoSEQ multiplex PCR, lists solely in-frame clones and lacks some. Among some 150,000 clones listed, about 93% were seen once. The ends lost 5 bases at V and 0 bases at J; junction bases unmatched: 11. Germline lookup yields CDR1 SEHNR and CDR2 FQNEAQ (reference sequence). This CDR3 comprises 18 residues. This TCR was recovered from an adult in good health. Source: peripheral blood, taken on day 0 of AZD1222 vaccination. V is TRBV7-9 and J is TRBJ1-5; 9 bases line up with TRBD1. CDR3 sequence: CASSRGSRTGDSNQPQHF. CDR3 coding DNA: TGTGCCAGCAGCCGGGGATCTCGGACAGGGGATAGCAATCAGCCCCAGCATTTT.